The 12 T cell receptor beta chains below all came from one sample that was sequenced in a study of T-cell memory formation after mild COVID-19 (dated by TCRdb to 2020 to 2022). The library relied on 5' RACE. Reads for this sample came from an Illumina NovaSeq 6000. Using fastp at Q25 and MiXCR, TCRdb reprocessed the public reads and kept productive beta chains. Every entry covers one CDR3 protein and lists the most common genes and DNA from its rows. The sample contains over 130,000 distinct CDR3 sequences, 13% to 15% of them found a single time. Around 30% of the sample goes to the ten largest clones. Sequencing used PBMCs or a T cell subset sorted from them (not recorded which). These receptors all stem from an adult woman who had mild COVID-19 (a few samples of this study predate the infection). The sample titles of this study are shuffled in the database, so cell type and time point are left out; the donor was told from shared clones.

This clonotype was seen repeatedly, ten times or more. The CDR3 bases are TGTGCCAGCTCACCACGGCAGCGGTATGGCTACACCTTC. Its protein is CASSPRQRYGYTF. The genes are TRBV18 and TRBJ1-2, with unresolved D. Trimming cost V 1 base and J 5 bases, with 8 bases left between them. Germline V gives CDR1 KGHSH, CDR2 LQKENI. This CDR3 is built from 13 residues.

This clonotype was seen a handful of times. The gene calls are TRBV29-1 and TRBJ2-3; unclear D gene. This CDR3 is built from 14 residues. Germline V CDR1 and CDR2: SQVTM, ANQGSEA. The CDR3 DNA sequence: TGCAGGACCCCTCAGAGGAGCAGCACAGATACGCAGTATTTT. This encodes CRTPQRSSTDTQYF.

Only a few counts were recorded for this clonotype. The rearrangement joins TRBV6-5 to TRBJ1-2; no firm D call. The CDR3 covers 13 residues. The V and J ends lost 2 bases and 4 bases respectively, with 8 bases between them. Germline V CDR1 and CDR2: MNHEY, SVGAGI. Written as DNA, the CDR3 is TGTGCCAGCAGTTACGGGGAGGGCTATGGCTACACCTTC. Translation gives CASSYGEGYGYTF.

The V and J genes are TRBV27 and TRBJ1-5; no firm D call. V dropped 5 bases and J dropped 3 bases, with 17 bases sitting between them. This CDR3 comprises 16 residues. From germline, CDR1 is MNHEY and CDR2 SMNVEV (reference sequence). CDR3 region: CASSPMTIRFNQPQHF. CDR3 nucleotide sequence: TGTGCCAGCAGTCCAATGACAATCAGGTTCAATCAGCCCCAGCATTTT.

This clonotype has more than one count but fewer than ten. The CDR3 loop reads CASSWSNEQYF. In DNA form, the CDR3 reads TGTGCCAGCAGTTGGTCTAACGAGCAGTACTTC. The chain is built from TRBV6-2 or TRBV6-3 and TRBJ2-7; D is ambiguous. Germline CDR1 and CDR2: MNHEY and SVGEGT. The V and J ends lost 4 bases and 5 bases respectively, with 6 bases between them. There are 11 residues in the CDR3.

This rearrangement joins TRBV5-5 to TRBJ1-2, with unresolved D. This CDR3 comprises 15 residues. V shed 4 bases and J shed 1 base, with 14 bases lying between them. Per the germline V gene, CDR1 is SGHKS and CDR2 is YYEKEE (reference sequence). As DNA, the CDR3 is TGTGCCAGCAGCCGTAGGGAAGGGAATAACTATGGCTACACCTTC. Its protein product is CASSRREGNNYGYTF.

This clonotype came up a few times. The chain has TRBV7-9 and TRBJ2-1; TRBD1 aligns across 12 bases. CDR3 length: 14 amino acids. CDR1 and CDR2 (germline): SEHNR, FQNEAQ (reference sequence). V trimming: 9 bases; J trimming: 8 bases; junction bases outside the gene matches: 8. The CDR3 region is CASIPGQGAHEQFF. The CDR3 DNA reads as TGTGCCAGTATACCGGGACAGGGGGCCCATGAGCAGTTCTTC.

This clonotype has a count of ten or more. The genes are TRBV5-6 and TRBJ2-4, with 8 positions matching TRBD1. Germline loops: CDR1 SGHDT, CDR2 YYEEEE. Trimming took 4 bases from V and 8 from J; bases not matched to a gene: 8. This CDR3 has 14 residues. CDR3: CASSQRTGMDIQYF. Here the CDR3 DNA reads TGTGCCAGCAGCCAGAGGACAGGGATGGACATTCAGTACTTC.

This clonotype was found a few times. The chain carries TRBV27 and TRBJ1-5; 8 nucleotides match TRBD1. Trimming at V came to 0 bases and at J to 9 bases, leaving 7 bases not matched to a gene. Germline assignment: CDR1 MNHEY and CDR2 SMNVEV (reference sequence). The CDR3 totals 15 residues. The CDR3 is CASSLSPTGQGPQHF. The CDR3 DNA is TGTGCCAGCAGTTTATCGCCCACCGGACAGGGGCCCCAGCATTTT.

This rearrangement joins TRBV4-1 to TRBJ1-2; TRBD1 matches at 8 bases. Per the germline V gene, CDR1 is MGHRA and CDR2 is YSYEKL. The junction had 7 bases not matched to a gene; V was cut back by 0 bases and J by 4 bases. The CDR3 consists of 16 residues. The CDR3 is CASSQDRTGRTYGYTF. CDR3 DNA sequence: TGCGCCAGCAGCCAAGATCGGACAGGGCGGACCTATGGCTACACCTTC.

The chain uses TRBV3-1 and TRBJ2-3; D is perhaps TRBD1 (6 bases). The V gene's germline CDR1 is LGHDT and CDR2 YNNKEL (reference sequence). This CDR3 contains 16 residues. V lost 4 bases to trimming and J lost 2 bases, with 16 bases between them. The CDR3 is CASSLQTGGTTDTQYF. CDR3 DNA sequence: TGTGCCAGCAGCCTCCAGACAGGAGGAACCACAGATACGCAGTATTTT.

This clonotype showed up many times. The chain links TRBV29-1 to TRBJ2-5, with D possibly TRBD1 on 5 matching bases. The CDR3 is 17 amino acids. The germline gives CDR1 SQVTM, CDR2 ANQGSEA. The V end was cut by 1 base, the J end by 1 base, with 19 bases between. The CDR3 protein is CSVEVYLTDYIQETQYF. CDR3 nucleotide sequence: TGCAGCGTTGAAGTGTACTTGACAGATTACATCCAAGAGACCCAGTACTTC.